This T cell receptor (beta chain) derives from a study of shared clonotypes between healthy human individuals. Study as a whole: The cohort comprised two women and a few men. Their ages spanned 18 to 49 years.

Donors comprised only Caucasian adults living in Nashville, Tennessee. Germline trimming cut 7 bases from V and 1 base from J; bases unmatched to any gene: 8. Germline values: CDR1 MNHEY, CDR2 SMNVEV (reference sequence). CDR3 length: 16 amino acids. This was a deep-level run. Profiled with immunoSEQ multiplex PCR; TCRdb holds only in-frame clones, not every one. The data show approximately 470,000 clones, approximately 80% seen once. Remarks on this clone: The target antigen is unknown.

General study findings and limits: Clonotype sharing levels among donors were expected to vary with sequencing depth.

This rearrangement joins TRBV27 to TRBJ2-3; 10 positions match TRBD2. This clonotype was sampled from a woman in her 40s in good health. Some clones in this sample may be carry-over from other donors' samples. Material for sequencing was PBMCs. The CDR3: CASTIIAGGRTDTQYF. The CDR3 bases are TGTGCCAGCACCATAATAGCGGGAGGACGCACAGATACGCAGTATTTT.